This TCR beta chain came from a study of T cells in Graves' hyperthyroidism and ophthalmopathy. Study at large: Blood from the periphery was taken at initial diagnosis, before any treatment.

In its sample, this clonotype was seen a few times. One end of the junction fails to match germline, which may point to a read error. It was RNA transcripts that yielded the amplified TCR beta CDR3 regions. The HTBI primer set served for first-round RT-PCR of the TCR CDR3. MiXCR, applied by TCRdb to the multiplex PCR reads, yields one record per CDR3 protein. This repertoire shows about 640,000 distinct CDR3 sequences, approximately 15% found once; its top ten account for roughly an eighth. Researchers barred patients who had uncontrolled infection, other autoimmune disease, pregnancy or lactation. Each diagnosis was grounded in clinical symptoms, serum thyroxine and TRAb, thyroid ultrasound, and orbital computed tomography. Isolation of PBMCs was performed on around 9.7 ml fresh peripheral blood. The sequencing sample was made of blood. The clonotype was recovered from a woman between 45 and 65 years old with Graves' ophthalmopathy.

DNA for the CDR3: TGCGCCAGCAGGGGTGTCTCTGGGGCCAACGTCCTGACTTTC. This translates into CASRGVSGANVLTF. The V call is TRBV6-9, the J call TRBJ2-6, with D perhaps matching TRBD1 (6 bases). There are 14 residues in the CDR3. CDR1 and CDR2 (germline): MNHGY, SVAAGI.